This T cell receptor (beta chain) came from a study of blood T cell repertoires in COVID-19. Study background: Specimens from acute and convalescent COVID-19 originated in the United States, Italy and Spain. T cells, B-cell-depleted T cells, or PBMCs supplied cDNA or gDNA.

The J segment lost 2 bases and the V segment lost 0 bases, leaving 4 bases of the junction unmatched. This CDR3 has 17 residues. Germline V gene lookup returns CDR1 SGDLS and CDR2 YYNGEE. Under the authors' procedure: Amplified reference gene primers provided the basis for estimating nucleated cell counts. Produced via immunoSEQ multiplex PCR; TCRdb's table is partial and in-frame only. Clone size and the V and J calls come from that table; the DNA yielded D and trimming. The table includes fewer than 130,000 clones, approximately 65% detected once. The sequenced sample consisted of peripheral blood. This rearrangement joins TRBV9 to TRBJ2-3; 12 bases map to TRBD2. The clonotype was recovered from a woman aged 55 to 70 with acute or convalescent COVID-19. DNA of the CDR3: TGTGCCAGCAGCGTAGGACTAGCGGGGGTTACCACAGATACGCAGTATTTT. This gives the protein CASSVGLAGVTTDTQYF.